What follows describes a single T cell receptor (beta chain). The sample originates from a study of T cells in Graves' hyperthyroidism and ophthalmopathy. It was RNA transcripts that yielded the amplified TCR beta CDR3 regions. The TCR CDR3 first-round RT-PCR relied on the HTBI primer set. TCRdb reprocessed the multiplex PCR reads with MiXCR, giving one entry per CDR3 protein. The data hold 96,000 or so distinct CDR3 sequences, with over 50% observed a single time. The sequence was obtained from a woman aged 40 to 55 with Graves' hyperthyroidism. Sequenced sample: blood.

CDR3 nucleotide sequence: TGCAGCGTCATACAGGGGAACACTGAAGCTTTCTTT. This codes for CSVIQGNTEAFF. The genes are TRBV29-1 and TRBJ1-1; tentative D call: TRBD1 (6 bases). Germline CDR1 reads SQVTM; CDR2 reads ANQGSEA. V was pared by 6 bases and J by 1 base, with 9 bases between. This CDR3 is 12 amino acids long.